This TCR beta chain was identified during a study of blood T cells in healthy people across ages. Alongside a J-beta primer mix, a sample-barcoded 5' primer served in a second PCR lasting about 7 to 11 cycles. Carrying 12 random nucleotides, a template-switch adaptor labeled each individual cDNA molecule. Each sample yielded at least 2.5 million CDR3-containing paired-end reads. TCRdb reprocessed the 5' RACE reads via MiXCR and lists one record per CDR3 protein. The data contain about 680,000 distinct CDR3 sequences, 49% of them singletons. They isolated at least 6 million PBMCs from each sample. Samples each had at least 5 micrograms of total RNA extracted. This clonotype was detected only a few times. The germline V and J ends were trimmed by 5 bases and 8 bases, with 12 bases remaining between them. This CDR3 comprises 12 residues. Germline assignment: CDR1 SEHNR and CDR2 FQNEAQ (reference sequence).

The sample consisted of blood. The receptor comes from a woman between 55 and 75 years old in good health. The chain carries TRBV7-9 and TRBJ1-2; the D is unclear. This chain's CDR3 is CASSSMAGGYTF. In DNA, the CDR3 is TGTGCCAGCAGCAGTATGGCGGGGGGCTACACCTTC. The entire variable domain, with the rest obtained from reference TRBV7-9 and TRBJ1-2, is as follows: DTGVSQNPRHKITKRGQNVTFRCDPISEHNRLYWYRQTLGQGPEFLTYFQNEAQLEKSRLLSDRFSAERPKGSFSTLEIQRTEQGDSAMYLCASSSMAGGYTFGSGTRLTVV.